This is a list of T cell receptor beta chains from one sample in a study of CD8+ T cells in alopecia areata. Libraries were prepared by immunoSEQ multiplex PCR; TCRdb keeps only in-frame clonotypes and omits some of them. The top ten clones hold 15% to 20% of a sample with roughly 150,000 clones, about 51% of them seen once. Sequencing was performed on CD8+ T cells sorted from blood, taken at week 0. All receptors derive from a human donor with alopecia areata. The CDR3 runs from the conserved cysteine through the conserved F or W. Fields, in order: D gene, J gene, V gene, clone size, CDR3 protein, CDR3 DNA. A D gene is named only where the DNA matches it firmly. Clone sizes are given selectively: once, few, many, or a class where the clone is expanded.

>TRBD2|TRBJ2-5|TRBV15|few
CATSRDHGGGESQYF
TGTGCCACCAGCAGAGATCACGGCGGGGGGGAGTCCCAGTACTTC
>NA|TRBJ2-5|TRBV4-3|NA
CASSQGSAETQYF
TGCGCCAGCAGCCAAGGGTCCGCAGAGACCCAGTACTTC
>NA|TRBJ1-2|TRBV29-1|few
CSATTTDTSGAYGYTF
TGCAGCGCCACCACCACAGACACCTCGGGAGCATATGGCTACACCTTC
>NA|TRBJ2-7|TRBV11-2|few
CASRGESSYEQYF
TGTGCCAGCAGGGGGGAGAGCTCCTACGAGCAGTACTTC
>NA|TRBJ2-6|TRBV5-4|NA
CASSLVSGPSGANVLTF
TGTGCCAGCAGCTTGGTTTCAGGCCCATCTGGGGCCAACGTCCTGACTTTC
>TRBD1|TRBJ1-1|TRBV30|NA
CAWSGGGQANTEAFF
TGTGCCTGGAGTGGAGGGGGACAGGCGAACACTGAAGCTTTCTTT
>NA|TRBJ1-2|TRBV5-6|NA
CASSSQDPGYTF
TGTGCCAGCAGCAGCCAGGACCCTGGCTACACCTTC
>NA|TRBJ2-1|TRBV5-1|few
CASSRVGGSDEQFF
TGCGCCAGCAGCCGCGTCGGGGGCAGCGATGAGCAGTTCTTC
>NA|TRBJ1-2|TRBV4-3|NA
CASSQHVDKSYGYTF
TGCGCCAGCAGCCAGCACGTGGACAAATCCTATGGCTACACCTTC
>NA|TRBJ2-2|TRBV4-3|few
CASSQVVGRPGELFF
TGCGCCAGCAGCCAAGTAGTAGGTCGGCCCGGGGAGCTGTTTTTT
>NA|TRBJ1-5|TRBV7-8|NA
CASSPRAGGNQPQHF
TGTGCCAGCAGCCCGAGAGCAGGCGGCAATCAGCCCCAGCATTTT
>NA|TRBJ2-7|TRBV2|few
CASRGSYYEQYF
TGTGCCAGCAGGGGCAGCTACTACGAGCAGTACTTC
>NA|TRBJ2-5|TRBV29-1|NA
CSVEGGGIPGETQYF
TGCAGCGTTGAGGGGGGCGGAATACCGGGAGAGACCCAGTACTTC
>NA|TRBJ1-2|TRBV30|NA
CAWSSGTGGGYTF
TGTGCCTGGAGTTCTGGAACGGGCGGTGGCTACACCTTC
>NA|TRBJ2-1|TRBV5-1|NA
CASSGQGEQFF
TGCGCCAGCTCGGGGCAGGGTGAGCAGTTCTTC
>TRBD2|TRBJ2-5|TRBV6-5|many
CASSYSTSGGETQYF
TGTGCCAGCAGTTACTCGACTAGCGGGGGAGAGACCCAGTACTTC
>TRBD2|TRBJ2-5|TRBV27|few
CASSLSVGGEETQYF
TGTGCCAGCAGTTTATCAGTGGGAGGGGAAGAGACCCAGTACTTC
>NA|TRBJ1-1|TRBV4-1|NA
CASSPRPDVTEAFF
TGCGCCAGCAGCCCCCGCCCGGACGTCACTGAAGCTTTCTTT
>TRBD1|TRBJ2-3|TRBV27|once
CASSPNRGAQYF
TGTGCCAGCAGTCCCAACAGGGGGGCGCAGTATTTT
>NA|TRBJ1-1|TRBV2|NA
CASSPKGSNTEAFF
TGTGCCAGCAGTCCCAAGGGCTCGAACACTGAAGCTTTCTTT
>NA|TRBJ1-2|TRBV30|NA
CAWSAIPREGSGYTF
TGTGCCTGGAGTGCCATACCCAGGGAAGGGTCTGGCTACACCTTC
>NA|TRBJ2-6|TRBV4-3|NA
CASSQDRFGANVLTF
TGCGCCAGCAGCCAAGACAGGTTCGGGGCCAACGTCCTGACTTTC
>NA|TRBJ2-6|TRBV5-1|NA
CASSSFQGPSGANVLTF
TGCGCCAGCAGCTCCTTTCAGGGTCCCTCTGGGGCCAACGTCCTGACTTTC
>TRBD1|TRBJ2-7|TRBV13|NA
CASSFGTGDKYEQYF
TGTGCCAGCAGCTTTGGGACAGGGGACAAATACGAGCAGTACTTC
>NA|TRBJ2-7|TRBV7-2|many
CASSPGPTTYEQYF
TGTGCCAGCAGCCCCGGGCCAACCACTTACGAGCAGTACTTC
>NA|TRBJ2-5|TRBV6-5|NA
CASSYGVGSETQYF
TGTGCCAGCAGTTACGGGGTTGGGAGCGAGACCCAGTACTTC
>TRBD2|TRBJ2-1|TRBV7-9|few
CASSTVAGGPNEQFF
TGTGCCAGCAGCACCGTAGCGGGGGGGCCCAATGAGCAGTTCTTC
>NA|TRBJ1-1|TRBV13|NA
CASSLRTRPGAFF
TGTGCCAGCAGCTTAAGGACACGTCCCGGTGCTTTCTTT
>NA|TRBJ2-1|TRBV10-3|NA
CAIKAERAYNEQFF
TGTGCCATCAAAGCCGAGCGAGCGTACAATGAGCAGTTCTTC
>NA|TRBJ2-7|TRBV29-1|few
CSVATGTYEQYF
TGCAGCGTGGCGACAGGTACCTACGAGCAGTACTTC
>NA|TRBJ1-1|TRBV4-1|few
CASSQVPNTEAFF
TGCGCCAGCAGCCAAGTGCCGAACACTGAAGCTTTCTTT
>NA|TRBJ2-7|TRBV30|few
CAWSVQGYEQYF
TGTGCCTGGAGTGTTCAGGGATACGAGCAGTACTTC
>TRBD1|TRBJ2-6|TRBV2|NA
CASSPPGQVDSGANVLTF
TGTGCCAGCAGCCCACCGGGACAGGTAGACTCTGGGGCCAACGTCCTGACTTTC
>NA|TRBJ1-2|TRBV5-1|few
CASSPTASVNGYTF
TGCGCCAGCAGCCCGACGGCTTCGGTCAATGGCTACACCTTC
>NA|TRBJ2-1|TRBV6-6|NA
CASSYIAGLDEQFF
TGTGCCAGCAGTTATATCGCAGGGCTGGATGAGCAGTTCTTC
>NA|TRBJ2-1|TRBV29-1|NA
CSTRGGVPRPNNEQFF
TGCAGCACCAGGGGAGGGGTGCCCCGACCGAACAATGAGCAGTTCTTC
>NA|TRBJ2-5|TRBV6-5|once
CASSYTGVETQYF
TGTGCCAGCAGTTACACAGGAGTTGAGACCCAGTACTTC
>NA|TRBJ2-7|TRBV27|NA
CASSLGRSGEQYF
TGTGCCAGCAGTTTAGGAAGGTCTGGGGAGCAGTACTTC
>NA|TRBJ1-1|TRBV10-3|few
CAISESLGGAIEAFF
TGTGCCATCAGTGAGTCCTTGGGCGGCGCTATTGAAGCTTTCTTT
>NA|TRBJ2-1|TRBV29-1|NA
CSVVGRTGYYNEQFF
TGCAGCGTTGTGGGTCGTACGGGGTACTACAATGAGCAGTTCTTC
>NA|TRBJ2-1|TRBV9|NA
CASSRQKQRDEQFF
TGTGCCAGCAGCCGGCAGAAACAAAGGGATGAGCAGTTCTTC
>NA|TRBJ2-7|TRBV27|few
CASSPRTDNTYEQYF
TGTGCCAGCAGTCCCCGGACAGATAACACCTACGAGCAGTACTTC